This TCR beta chain came from a study of Ad26.COV2.S vaccination and SARS-CoV-2 variants. Looking at the study overall: In the COV1001 trial, the donor was in the Ad26.COV2.S arm. Each vaccinee took Ad26.COV2.S intramuscularly, once or twice 56 days apart.

Regarding the study as a whole: Following vaccination, spike-specific CD8+ and CD4+ T cell responses reportedly exhibited substantial breadth.

This clone came up many times. Its antigen remains unidentified. Treatment meaning: roughly 19 received Ad26.COV2.S at low or high dose, single or two shots; about 5 received placebo; per-sample allocation not given. Repertoires come from day 63 after the first vaccine or placebo injection. Whoever gave the sample was an adult aged 18-55 years in Boston. The assay was immunoSEQ multiplex PCR, and TCRdb's table has in-frame clones only and misses some. Of about 400,000 clones detected, roughly 90% appear once; the ten largest clones hold 1.5% to 2%. This sample comprised peripheral blood, obtained in a trial of Ad26.COV2.S vaccine versus placebo. This TCR was sampled from a person aged 18 to 59 who received the Ad26.COV2.S COVID-19 vaccine or a placebo.

This chain's CDR3 is CASSPLGTGELFF. CDR3 coding DNA: TGTGCCAGCAGCCCCTTAGGAACCGGGGAGCTGTTTTTT. The rearrangement uses TRBV7-3 and TRBJ2-2; D gene unclear. This CDR3 is built from 13 residues. V dropped 5 bases and J dropped 5 bases, with 9 bases sitting between them. The germline V gene has CDR1 SGHTA and CDR2 FQGTGA.